Presented here are 18 T cell receptor beta chains from one specimen sequenced in a study of T cell responses to AZD1222 COVID-19 vaccine. Profiled with immunoSEQ multiplex PCR; TCRdb holds only in-frame clones, not every one. Of 150,000 to 200,000 clones listed, roughly 94% were seen once; the top ten hold approximately 0.98%. This sample comprised peripheral blood, obtained 28 days after the second AZD1222 dose. Every receptor here comes from an adult who received the AZD1222 COVID-19 vaccine.

The rearrangement uses TRBV10-3 and TRBJ1-6; D ambiguous. Germline values: CDR1 ENHRY, CDR2 SYGVKD. V gave up 8 bases and J gave up 10 bases, with 12 bases separating them. The CDR3 covers 12 residues. CDR3 nucleotides: TGTGCCATCGGCCGGCAGGAATCACCCCTCCACTTT. Protein sequence: CAIGRQESPLHF.

The chain is built from TRBV7-9 and TRBJ2-7, with D perhaps given as TRBD1 or TRBD2 (5 bases each). In germline, CDR1 is SEHNR, CDR2 FQNEAQ (reference sequence). This CDR3 is 15 amino acids long. The germline V and J ends were trimmed by 2 bases and 3 bases, with 14 bases remaining between them. The CDR3 protein is CASSLSNLGDYEQYF. Written as DNA, the CDR3 is TGTGCCAGCAGCTTAAGCAACCTGGGGGACTACGAGCAGTACTTC. The whole variable domain, filled in from reference TRBV7-9 and TRBJ2-7, reads DTGVSQNPRHKITKRGQNVTFRCDPISEHNRLYWYRQTLGQGPEFLTYFQNEAQLEKSRLLSDRFSAERPKGSFSTLEIQRTEQGDSAMYLCASSLSNLGDYEQYFGPGTRLTVT.

V usage is TRBV10-3 and J usage is TRBJ1-4; 12 bases are shared with TRBD1. Germline loops: CDR1 ENHRY, CDR2 SYGVKD. V lost 3 bases, J lost 8 bases, and 4 bases stayed unmatched. The CDR3 covers 15 residues. In DNA, the CDR3 is TGTGCCATCAGTGATACCGGGACAGGGGGCGAAAAACTGTTTTTT. It codes for CAISDTGTGGEKLFF.

This rearrangement joins TRBV25-1 to TRBJ1-2; D is perhaps TRBD1 (5 bases). Germline V lookup: CDR1 MGHDK, CDR2 SYGVNS. The CDR3 covers 14 residues. V dropped 3 bases and J dropped 6 bases, with 14 bases sitting between them. This CDR3 reads CASSDWSGIDGYTF. CDR3 nucleotide sequence: TGTGCCAGCAGTGATTGGTCAGGGATTGATGGCTACACCTTC.

CDR3 bases: TGTGCCAGCAGCCGACAGGGGTACGAGCAGTACTTC. Residues: CASSRQGYEQYF. The chain links TRBV7-8 to TRBJ2-7; 8 bases map to TRBD1. V was pared by 5 bases and J by 4 bases, with 1 base of the junction left unmatched. Germline V gene lookup returns CDR1 SGHVS and CDR2 FQNEAQ. The CDR3 spans 12 residues.

CDR3 protein: CASSQGAETNEKLFF. As DNA, the CDR3 is TGTGCCAGCAGCCAGGGGGCAGAGACTAATGAAAAACTGTTTTTT. The J gene is TRBJ1-4, the V gene TRBV4-2; tentatively, D is TRBD1 (6 bases). Looked up from germline, CDR1 is LGHNA and CDR2 is YNFKEQ. V was clipped by 3 bases and J by 2 bases, with 10 bases between them. The CDR3 has 15 residues.

This sequence joins TRBV19 and TRBJ1-2; D is perhaps TRBD1 (5 bases). Trimming stripped 5 bases from V and 6 bases from J, with 22 bases between. The CDR3 has 16 amino acids. Germline V gives CDR1 LNHDA, CDR2 SQIVND (reference sequence). CDR3 in DNA: TGTGCCAGTAGTTCCTGGGGCGGAAGGGACGATAATGGCTACACCTTC. As protein: CASSSWGGRDDNGYTF.

This clone occurred once. V gene TRBV10-3 combines with J gene TRBJ2-6, with 8 bases fitting TRBD1. Germline V lookup: CDR1 ENHRY, CDR2 SYGVKD. CDR3 length: 17 residues. V was pared by 4 bases and J by 1 base, with 6 bases of the junction left unmatched. The CDR3 loop is CAISAQGAGSGANVLTF. The CDR3 DNA reads as TGTGCCATCAGTGCTCAGGGGGCCGGTTCTGGGGCCAACGTCCTGACTTTC.

This chain joins TRBV5-6 and TRBJ1-6; 10 bases are shared with TRBD1. Germline CDR1 is SGHDT and CDR2 is YYEEEE. The CDR3 sequence is 16 residues long. V shed 3 bases, J shed 3 bases, and the junction held 3 bases outside the gene matches. Here the CDR3 reads CASSSGTGVYNSPLHF. As DNA, the CDR3 is TGTGCCAGCAGCTCCGGGACAGGGGTCTATAATTCACCCCTCCACTTT. Complete variable domain (other parts from reference TRBV5-6 and TRBJ1-6): DAGVTQSPTHLIKTRGQQVTLRCSPKSGHDTVSWYQQALGQGPQFIFQYYEEEERQRGNFPDRFSGHQFPNYSSELNVNALLLGDSALYLCASSSGTGVYNSPLHFGNGTRLTVT.

The chain recombines TRBV19 with TRBJ1-2; D not resolved. The CDR3 is 13 amino acids. The ends were cut back, 3 bases at V and 8 bases at J, with 13 bases in the middle. Germline values: CDR1 LNHDA, CDR2 SQIVND (reference sequence). CDR3 loop: CASSIRIFGGYTF. In DNA form, the CDR3 reads TGTGCCAGTAGTATCAGGATCTTCGGCGGCTACACCTTC.

The chain links TRBV6-5 to TRBJ1-6, with 9 bases identical to TRBD1. The junction had 7 bases not matched to a gene; V was cut back by 5 bases and J by 11 bases. Germline V gene lookup returns CDR1 MNHEY and CDR2 SVGAGI. The CDR3 consists of 14 residues. DNA for the CDR3: TGTGCCAGCAGTCTTGGACAGGGGTCGCCACCCCTCCACTTT. Translated, it gives CASSLGQGSPPLHF.

The J gene is TRBJ1-2, the V gene TRBV6-2 or TRBV6-3, with D tentatively TRBD1 (5 bases). The CDR3 has 16 amino acids. Germline CDR1 reads MNHEY; CDR2 reads SVGEGT. Between the trimmed V and J ends, which lost 2 bases and 4 bases, there was a span of 17 bases. CDR3 nucleotide sequence: TGTGCCAGCAGTTACGGTTCTTCCCAGGGCCCCTATGGCTACACCTTC. This codes for CASSYGSSQGPYGYTF.

This rearrangement joins TRBV2 to TRBJ1-2, with 7 positions matching TRBD1. The CDR3 contains 13 residues. In germline, CDR1 is SNHLY, CDR2 FYNNEI. V lost 1 base to trimming and J lost 4 bases; unmatched junction nucleotides: 0. CDR3 DNA: TGTGCCAGCAGTGAAGGGACAGGCTATGGCTACACCTTC. It encodes CASSEGTGYGYTF.

The chain combines TRBV6-5 with TRBJ2-1, with 8 bases fitting TRBD2. The CDR3 has 15 amino acids. V was clipped by 7 bases and J by 6 bases; unmatched bases: 11. Per germline, CDR1 MNHEY and CDR2 SVGAGI. CDR3 sequence (DNA): TGTGCCAGCACCCAACCGGGACTAGTAGGCAATGAGCAGTTCTTC. Residues: CASTQPGLVGNEQFF.

The rearrangement links TRBV5-1 to TRBJ1-3, with D tentatively TRBD1 (5 bases). The length of the CDR3 is 15 residues. Germline CDR1 is SGHRS and CDR2 is YFSETQ. V was clipped by 0 bases and J by 0 bases, with 7 bases between them. CDR3 sequence: CASSLVGDSGNTIYF. The CDR3 nucleotides read TGCGCCAGCAGCTTGGTGGGGGACTCTGGAAACACCATATATTTT.

This clone was recorded only once. The rearrangement joins TRBV12-3 or TRBV12-4 to TRBJ1-5, with D perhaps matching TRBD1 (6 bases). V lost 0 bases, J lost 7 bases, and 7 bases lay in between. The CDR3 runs to 13 residues. The DNA of the CDR3 is TGTGCCAGCAGTTTAGCGCAGGGGCAGCCCCAGCATTTT. As protein: CASSLAQGQPQHF.

The chain joins TRBV7-8 to TRBJ1-4, with TRBD1 matching over 7 bases. From germline, CDR1 is SGHVS and CDR2 FQNEAQ. There are 15 residues in the CDR3. V shed 5 bases, J shed 13 bases, and the junction held 16 bases outside the gene matches. CDR3 region: CASSPLGQWGVGLFF. DNA for the CDR3: TGTGCCAGCAGCCCGCTGGGACAGTGGGGGGTGGGACTGTTTTTT.

V and J are TRBV5-1 and TRBJ1-4, with D possibly TRBD1 on 6 matching bases. This CDR3 has 14 amino acids. Trimming left V 1 base short and J 7 bases short, with 11 bases between. Germline V gene sequence: CDR1 SGHRS, CDR2 YFSETQ. The CDR3 sequence: CASSLRGASEKLFF. CDR3 in DNA: TGCGCCAGCAGCTTGAGGGGGGCTAGTGAAAAACTGTTTTTT. The whole variable domain, filled in from reference TRBV5-1 and TRBJ1-4, reads KAGVTQTPRYLIKTRGQQVTLSCSPISGHRSVSWYQQTPGQGLQFLFEYFSETQRNKGNFPGRFSGRQFSNSRSEMNVSTLELGDSALYLCASSLRGASEKLFFGSGTQLSVL.